The T cell receptor (beta chain) described here comes from a study of blood T cell repertoires in COVID-19. The data were produced by immunoSEQ multiplex PCR, yet TCRdb's version contains in-frame clones alone and is incomplete. The sample yields about 380,000 clones, 88% seen once. CDR1 is SGHRS, CDR2 YFSETQ, per germline. CDR3 length equals 17 residues. Trimming removed 1 base from V and 2 bases from J; junction bases left unmatched: 10. Participant ages covered 18 to 89 years across 20 to 30 US areas. Cohorts were determined from participant-reported clinical history. The sequencing sample was made of PBMCs or T cells enriched from blood (not recorded which). The sequence was collected from a woman under 30 who had recovered from COVID-19. The chain carries TRBV5-1 and TRBJ2-5; 8 positions match TRBD1. CDR3 nucleotide sequence: TGCGCCAGCAGCTTGATGATGACCGGGACAGGACAAGAGACCCAGTACTTC. Amino acids: CASSLMMTGTGQETQYF.